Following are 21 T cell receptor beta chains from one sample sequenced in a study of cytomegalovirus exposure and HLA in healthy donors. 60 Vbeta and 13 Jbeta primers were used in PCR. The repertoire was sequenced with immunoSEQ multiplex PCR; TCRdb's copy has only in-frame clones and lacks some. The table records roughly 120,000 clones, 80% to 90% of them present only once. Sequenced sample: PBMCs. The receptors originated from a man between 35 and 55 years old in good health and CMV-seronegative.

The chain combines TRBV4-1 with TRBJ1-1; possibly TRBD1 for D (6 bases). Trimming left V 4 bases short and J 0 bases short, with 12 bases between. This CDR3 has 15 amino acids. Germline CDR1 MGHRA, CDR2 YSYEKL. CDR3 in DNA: TGCGCCAGCAGCCTGAGGGGGAGCATGAACACTGAAGCTTTCTTT. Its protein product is CASSLRGSMNTEAFF.

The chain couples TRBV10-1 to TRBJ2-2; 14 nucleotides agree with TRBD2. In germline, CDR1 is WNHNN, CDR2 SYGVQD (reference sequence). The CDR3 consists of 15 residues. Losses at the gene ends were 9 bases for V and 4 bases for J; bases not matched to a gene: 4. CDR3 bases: TGCGCCAGAGGGACTAGCGGGAGTAGCACCGGGGAGCTGTTTTTT. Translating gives CARGTSGSSTGELFF.

The CDR3 DNA reads as TGCGCCAGCAGCTTTTCAGGCGATGAGCAGTTCTTC. It translates to CASSFSGDEQFF. The rearrangement joins TRBV5-1 to TRBJ2-1; the D is unclear. V lost 2 bases to trimming and J lost 8 bases, with 8 bases between them. The CDR3 consists of 12 residues. CDR1 SGHRS and CDR2 YFSETQ come from the germline V gene. Full variable domain (rest looked up from reference TRBV5-1 and TRBJ2-1): KAGVTQTPRYLIKTRGQQVTLSCSPISGHRSVSWYQQTPGQGLQFLFEYFSETQRNKGNFPGRFSGRQFSNSRSEMNVSTLELGDSALYLCASSFSGDEQFFGPGTRLTVL.

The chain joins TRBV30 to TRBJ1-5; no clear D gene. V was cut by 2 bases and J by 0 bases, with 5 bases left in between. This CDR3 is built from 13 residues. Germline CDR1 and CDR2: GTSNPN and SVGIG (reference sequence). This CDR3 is CAWSNFSNQPQHF. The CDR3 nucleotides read TGTGCCTGGAGTAACTTTAGCAATCAGCCCCAGCATTTT.

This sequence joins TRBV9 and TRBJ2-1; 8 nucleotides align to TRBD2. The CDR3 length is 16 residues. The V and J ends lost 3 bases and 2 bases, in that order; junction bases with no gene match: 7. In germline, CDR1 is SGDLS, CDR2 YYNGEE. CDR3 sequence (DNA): TGTGCCAGCAGCGCTACGGGGGGGTGGCCCTACAATGAGCAGTTCTTC. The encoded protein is CASSATGGWPYNEQFF.

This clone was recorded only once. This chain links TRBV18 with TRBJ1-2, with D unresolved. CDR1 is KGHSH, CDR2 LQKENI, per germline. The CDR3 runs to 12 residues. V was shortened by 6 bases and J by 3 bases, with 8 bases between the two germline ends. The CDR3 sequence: CASSGVDYGYTF. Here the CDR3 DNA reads TGTGCCAGCTCCGGAGTGGACTATGGCTACACCTTC.

DNA for the CDR3: TGTGCCAGCAGCCCCGTGGCAGGGGTAAGGGGCTACACCTTC. Protein product: CASSPVAGVRGYTF. This chain links TRBV14 with TRBJ1-2; possibly TRBD1 for D (6 bases). This CDR3 has 14 residues. The germline V gene has CDR1 SGHDN and CDR2 FVKESK. V was clipped by 4 bases and J by 8 bases, with 17 bases between them.

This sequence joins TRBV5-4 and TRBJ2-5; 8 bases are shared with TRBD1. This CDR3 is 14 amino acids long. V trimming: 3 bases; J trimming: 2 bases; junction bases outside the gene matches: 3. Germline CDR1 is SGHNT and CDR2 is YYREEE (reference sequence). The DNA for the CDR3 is TGTGCCAGCAGCTACAACAGGGGGCAAGAGACCCAGTACTTC. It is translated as CASSYNRGQETQYF.

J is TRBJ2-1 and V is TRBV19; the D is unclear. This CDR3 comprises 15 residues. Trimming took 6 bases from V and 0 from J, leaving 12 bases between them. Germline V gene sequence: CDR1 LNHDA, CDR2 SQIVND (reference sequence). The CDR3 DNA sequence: TGTGCCAGTAGAACCGACTCGAGCTCCTACAATGAGCAGTTCTTC. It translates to CASRTDSSSYNEQFF. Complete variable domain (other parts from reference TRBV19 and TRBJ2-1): DGGITQSPKYLFRKEGQNVTLSCEQNLNHDAMYWYRQDPGQGLRLIYYSQIVNDFQKGDIAEGYSVSREKKESFPLTVTSAQKNPTAFYLCASRTDSSSYNEQFFGPGTRLTVL.

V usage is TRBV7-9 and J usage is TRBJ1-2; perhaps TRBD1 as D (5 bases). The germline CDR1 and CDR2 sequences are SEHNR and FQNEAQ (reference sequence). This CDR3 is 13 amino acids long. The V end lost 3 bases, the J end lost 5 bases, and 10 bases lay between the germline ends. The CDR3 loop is CASSFTTVYGYTF. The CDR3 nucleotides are TGTGCCAGCAGCTTTACGACAGTTTATGGCTACACCTTC.

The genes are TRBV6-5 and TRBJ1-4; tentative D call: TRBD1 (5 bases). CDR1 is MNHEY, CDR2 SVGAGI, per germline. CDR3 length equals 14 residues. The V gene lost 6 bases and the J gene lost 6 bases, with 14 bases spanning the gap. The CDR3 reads CASRRGGRDEKLFF. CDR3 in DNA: TGTGCCAGCAGGCGGGGGGGACGTGATGAAAAACTGTTTTTT.

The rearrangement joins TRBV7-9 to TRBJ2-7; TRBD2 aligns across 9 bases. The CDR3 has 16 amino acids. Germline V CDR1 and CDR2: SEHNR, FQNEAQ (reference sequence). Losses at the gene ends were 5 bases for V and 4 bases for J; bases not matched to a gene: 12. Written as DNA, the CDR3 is TGTGCCAGCAGCAACCCTAGAGGTAGCGGGAGTTACGAGCAGTACTTC. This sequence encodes CASSNPRGSGSYEQYF.

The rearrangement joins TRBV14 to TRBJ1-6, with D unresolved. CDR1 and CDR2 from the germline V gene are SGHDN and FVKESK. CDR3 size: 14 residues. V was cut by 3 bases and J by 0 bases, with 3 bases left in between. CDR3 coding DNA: TGTGCCAGCAGCCACAGCTCCTATAATTCACCCCTCCACTTT. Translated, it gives CASSHSSYNSPLHF.

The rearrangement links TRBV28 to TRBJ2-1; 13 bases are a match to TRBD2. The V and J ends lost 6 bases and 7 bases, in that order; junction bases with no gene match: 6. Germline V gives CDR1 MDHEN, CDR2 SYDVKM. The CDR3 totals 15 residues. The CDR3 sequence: CASRGTSGIRNEQFF. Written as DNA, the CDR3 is TGTGCCAGCAGGGGGACTAGCGGGATAAGAAATGAGCAGTTCTTC. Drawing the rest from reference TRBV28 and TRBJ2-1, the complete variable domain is DVKVTQSSRYLVKRTGEKVFLECVQDMDHENMFWYRQDPGLGLRLIYFSYDVKMKEKGDIPEGYSVSREKKERFSLILESASTNQTSMYLCASRGTSGIRNEQFFGPGTRLTVL.

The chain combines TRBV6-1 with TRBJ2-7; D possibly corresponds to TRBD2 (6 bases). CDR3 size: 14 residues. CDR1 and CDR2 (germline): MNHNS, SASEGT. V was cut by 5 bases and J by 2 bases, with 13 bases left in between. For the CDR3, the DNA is TGTGCCAGCAGTCGGGCGGGGCAAACCTACGAGCAGTACTTC. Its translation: CASSRAGQTYEQYF.

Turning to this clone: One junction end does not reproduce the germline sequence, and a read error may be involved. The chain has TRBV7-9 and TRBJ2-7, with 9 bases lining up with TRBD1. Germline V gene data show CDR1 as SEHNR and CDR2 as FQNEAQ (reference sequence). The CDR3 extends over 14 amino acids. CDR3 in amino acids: CSSSAQGASYEQYF. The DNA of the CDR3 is TGTTCCAGCAGCGCACAGGGGGCCTCCTACGAGCAGTACTTC. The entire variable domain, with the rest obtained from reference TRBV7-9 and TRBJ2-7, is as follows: DTGVSQNPRHKITKRGQNVTFRCDPISEHNRLYWYRQTLGQGPEFLTYFQNEAQLEKSRLLSDRFSAERPKGSFSTLEIQRTEQGDSAMYLCSSSAQGASYEQYFGPGTRLTVT.

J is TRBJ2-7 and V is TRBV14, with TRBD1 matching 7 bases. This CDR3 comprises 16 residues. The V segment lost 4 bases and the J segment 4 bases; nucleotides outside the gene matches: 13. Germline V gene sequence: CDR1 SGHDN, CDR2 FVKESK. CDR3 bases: TGTGCCAGCAGCCCGACAGGGATCCAGTCCTATTACGAGCAGTACTTC. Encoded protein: CASSPTGIQSYYEQYF.

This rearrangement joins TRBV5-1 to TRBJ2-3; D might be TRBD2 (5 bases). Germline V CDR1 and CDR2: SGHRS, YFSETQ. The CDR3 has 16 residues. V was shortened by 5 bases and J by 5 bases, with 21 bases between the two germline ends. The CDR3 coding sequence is TGCGCCAGCAGTTGGGCATCGACGGACCGGGGAGATACGCAGTATTTT. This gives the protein CASSWASTDRGDTQYF.

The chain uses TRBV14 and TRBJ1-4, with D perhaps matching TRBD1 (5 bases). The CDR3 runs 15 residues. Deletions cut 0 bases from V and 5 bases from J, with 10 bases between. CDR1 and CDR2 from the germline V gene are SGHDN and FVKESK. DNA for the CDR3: TGTGCCAGCAGCCAAGAAGGGGCGAGGAATGAAAAACTGTTTTTT. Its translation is CASSQEGARNEKLFF.

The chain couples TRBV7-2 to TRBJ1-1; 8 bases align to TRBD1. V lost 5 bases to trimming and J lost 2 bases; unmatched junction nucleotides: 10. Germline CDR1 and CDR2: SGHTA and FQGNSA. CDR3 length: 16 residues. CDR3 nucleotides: TGTGCCAGCAGCCGGACAGGGATCAGGGCTAACACTGAAGCTTTCTTT. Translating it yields CASSRTGIRANTEAFF.

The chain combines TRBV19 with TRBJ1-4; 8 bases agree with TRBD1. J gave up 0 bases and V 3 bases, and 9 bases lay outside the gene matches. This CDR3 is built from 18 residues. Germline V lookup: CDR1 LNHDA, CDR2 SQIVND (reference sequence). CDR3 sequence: CASSIQGASIATNEKLFF. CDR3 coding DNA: TGTGCCAGTAGTATTCAGGGGGCCAGCATTGCAACTAATGAAAAACTGTTTTTT.